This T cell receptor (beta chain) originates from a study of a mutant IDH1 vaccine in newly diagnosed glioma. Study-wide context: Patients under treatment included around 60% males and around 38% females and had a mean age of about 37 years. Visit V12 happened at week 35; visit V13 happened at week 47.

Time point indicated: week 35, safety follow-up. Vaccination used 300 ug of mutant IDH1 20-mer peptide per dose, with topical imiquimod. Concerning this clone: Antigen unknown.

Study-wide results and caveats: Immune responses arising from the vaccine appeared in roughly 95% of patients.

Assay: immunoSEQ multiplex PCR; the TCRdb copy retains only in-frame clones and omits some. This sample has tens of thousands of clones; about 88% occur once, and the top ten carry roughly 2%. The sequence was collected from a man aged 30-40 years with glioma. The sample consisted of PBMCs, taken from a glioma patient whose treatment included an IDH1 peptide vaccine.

The CDR3 spells CASSLQGVQETQYF. DNA for the CDR3: TGCGCCAGCAGCTTACAGGGGGTTCAAGAGACCCAGTACTTC. This rearrangement joins TRBV5-1 to TRBJ2-5, with TRBD1 matching 8 bases. The V gene end was trimmed by 2 bases and the J gene end by 2 bases; junction bases not matched to a gene: 2. The CDR3 has 14 amino acids. Germline CDR1 is SGHRS and CDR2 is YFSETQ.